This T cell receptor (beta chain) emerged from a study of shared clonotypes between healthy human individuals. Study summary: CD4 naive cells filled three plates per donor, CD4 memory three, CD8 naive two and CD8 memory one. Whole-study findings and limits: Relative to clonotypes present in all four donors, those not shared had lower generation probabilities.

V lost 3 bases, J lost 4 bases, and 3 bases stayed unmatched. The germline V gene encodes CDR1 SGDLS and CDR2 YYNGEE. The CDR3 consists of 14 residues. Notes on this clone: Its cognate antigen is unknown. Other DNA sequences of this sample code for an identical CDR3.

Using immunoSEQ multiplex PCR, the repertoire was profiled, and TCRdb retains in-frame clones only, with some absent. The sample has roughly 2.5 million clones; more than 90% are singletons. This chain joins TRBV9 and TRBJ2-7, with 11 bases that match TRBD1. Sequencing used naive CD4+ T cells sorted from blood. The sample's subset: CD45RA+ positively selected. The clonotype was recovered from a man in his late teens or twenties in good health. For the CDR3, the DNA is TGTGCCAGCAGCGCAGGGACAGGGGGATACGAGCAGTACTTC. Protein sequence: CASSAGTGGYEQYF. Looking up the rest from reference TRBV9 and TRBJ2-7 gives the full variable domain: DSGVTQTPKHLITATGQRVTLRCSPRSGDLSVYWYQQSLDQGLQFLIQYYNGEERAKGNILERFSAQQFPDLHSELNLSSLELGDSALYFCASSAGTGGYEQYFGPGTRLTVT.